Presented here are 20 T cell receptor beta chains from one specimen sequenced in a study of blood T cell repertoires in COVID-19. Data came from immunoSEQ multiplex PCR; TCRdb stores just in-frame clones and leaves some out. Of some 160,000 clones listed, roughly 81% were seen once; the top ten hold 2.5% to 3%. Source material: peripheral blood. All receptors come from an elderly woman with COVID-19, enrolled during active disease.

This clone was counted between two and nine times. The V call is TRBV2, the J call TRBJ2-2; D is perhaps TRBD1 (6 bases). Germline V gene sequence: CDR1 SNHLY, CDR2 FYNNEI. This CDR3 has 14 residues. Trimming took 9 bases from V and 1 from J, leaving 12 bases between them. CDR3 nucleotides: TGTGCCAGAACCCGGACAGAGAACACCGGGGAGCTGTTTTTT. This codes for CARTRTENTGELFF.

The chain recombines TRBV7-9 with TRBJ2-5, with 7 nucleotides matching TRBD1. The CDR3 sequence is 13 residues long. CDR1 is SEHNR, CDR2 FQNEAQ, per germline (reference sequence). The CDR3 DNA follows: TGTGCTAGCCAGGGACAGACTCAAGAGACCCAGTACTTC. This gives the protein CASQGQTQETQYF.

The chain combines TRBV20-1 with TRBJ1-5; 8 bases map to TRBD1. The CDR3 totals 12 residues. J was trimmed by 7 bases and V by 3 bases; bases with no gene match: 2. CDR1 is DFQATT and CDR2 is SNEGSKA in the germline V gene (reference sequence). The CDR3 region has the DNA TGCAGTGCTAGTGGACAGGGACAGCCCCAGCATTTT. It is translated as CSASGQGQPQHF.

This chain connects TRBV10-1 to TRBJ1-1; no clear D gene. Between the trimmed V and J ends, which lost 0 bases and 11 bases, there was a span of 13 bases. CDR1 and CDR2 from the germline V gene are WNHNN and SYGVQD (reference sequence). The CDR3 contains 13 residues. In nucleotides, the CDR3 is TGCGCCAGCAGTGAGTCCTCTCCCATGGGCGCTTTCTTT. This gives the protein CASSESSPMGAFF.

This chain links TRBV4-1 with TRBJ2-5; 8 positions match TRBD2. Trimming at V came to 2 bases and at J to 4 bases, leaving 18 bases not matched to a gene. CDR3 length equals 19 residues. Germline CDR1 reads MGHRA; CDR2 reads YSYEKL. The CDR3: CASSQRSGKGWLAGETQYF. CDR3 nucleotide sequence: TGCGCCAGCAGCCAAAGATCAGGGAAAGGGTGGCTAGCGGGAGAGACCCAGTACTTC.

The V call is TRBV5-1, the J call TRBJ1-2; TRBD1 matches at 10 bases. The length of the CDR3 is 13 residues. In germline, CDR1 is SGHRS, CDR2 YFSETQ. With V trimmed by 4 bases and J by 6 bases, 3 bases remained unmatched. CDR3 region: CASSPGTGDGYTF. The CDR3 DNA is TGCGCCAGCAGCCCTGGGACAGGGGATGGCTACACCTTC.

This chain links TRBV30 with TRBJ1-5; 7 bases are a match to TRBD1. J gave up 2 bases and V 5 bases, and 9 bases lay outside the gene matches. CDR3 length: 15 residues. Germline CDR1 GTSNPN, CDR2 SVGIG (reference sequence). The CDR3 loop is CAWQTGRNRNQPQHF. In DNA, the CDR3 is TGTGCCTGGCAGACAGGGAGGAATCGCAATCAGCCCCAGCATTTT.

This clone was detected a few times. The CDR3 here is CASSVDEGLPSNEQFF. In DNA, the CDR3 is TGTGCCAGCAGCGTAGATGAGGGACTCCCCTCCAATGAGCAGTTCTTC. V gene TRBV9 combines with J gene TRBJ2-1, with D possibly TRBD2 on 6 matching bases. This CDR3 comprises 16 residues. The germline gives CDR1 SGDLS, CDR2 YYNGEE. Between the trimmed V and J ends, which lost 0 bases and 6 bases, there was a span of 16 bases.

V gene TRBV7-9 combines with J gene TRBJ1-2; 8 bases are a match to TRBD1. V lost 7 bases, J lost 2 bases, and 9 bases stayed unmatched. The CDR3 runs 15 residues. Germline CDR1 and CDR2: SEHNR and FQNEAQ (reference sequence). The CDR3 sequence: CASTSRAGGNYGYTF. CDR3 in DNA: TGTGCCAGCACGAGTAGGGCAGGGGGCAACTATGGCTACACCTTC.

This rearrangement joins TRBV18 to TRBJ1-2; 11 bases match TRBD1. This CDR3 spans 14 amino acids. The V segment lost 3 bases and the J segment 8 bases; nucleotides outside the gene matches: 5. Looked up from germline, CDR1 is KGHSH and CDR2 is LQKENI. The CDR3 sequence: CASSPPGTGGGYTF. The DNA for the CDR3 is TGTGCCAGCTCACCGCCCGGGACAGGGGGGGGCTACACCTTC.

The rearrangement uses TRBV2 and TRBJ1-5, with D hard to call. Deletions cut 3 bases from V and 6 bases from J, with 3 bases between. Germline values: CDR1 SNHLY, CDR2 FYNNEI. The CDR3 sequence is 11 residues long. The CDR3 loop reads CASSESQPQHF. The CDR3 coding sequence is TGTGCCAGCAGTGAGAGTCAGCCCCAGCATTTT. The full variable domain, rest sourced from reference TRBV2 and TRBJ1-5, is EPEVTQTPSHQVTQMGQEVILRCVPISNHLYFYWYRQILGQKVEFLVSFYNNEISEKSEIFDDQFSVERPDGSNFTLKIRSTKLEDSAMYFCASSESQPQHFGDGTRLSIL.

This chain joins TRBV7-3 and TRBJ2-1; 13 bases line up with TRBD2. From germline, CDR1 is SGHTA and CDR2 FQGTGA. With 2 bases clipped from V and 5 bases from J, the junction kept 15 bases outside the gene matches. This CDR3 region has 20 residues. Here the CDR3 reads CASSLLSRVGLAGDDNEQFF. As DNA, the CDR3 is TGTGCCAGCAGCTTATTGTCGCGAGTCGGACTAGCGGGAGATGACAATGAGCAGTTCTTC.

V usage is TRBV6-2 or TRBV6-3 and J usage is TRBJ2-4; 8 nucleotides match TRBD2. Germline trimming cut 0 bases from V and 1 base from J; bases unmatched to any gene: 2. CDR1 and CDR2 (germline): MNHEY, SVGEGT. The CDR3 has 16 residues. DNA for the CDR3: TGTGCCAGCAGTTACTCAGCTAGCGGGGCCAAAAACATTCAGTACTTC. Encoded protein: CASSYSASGAKNIQYF.

The V and J genes are TRBV6-1 and TRBJ2-2; maybe TRBD1 (5 bases). Per germline, CDR1 MNHNS and CDR2 SASEGT. V was cut by 3 bases and J by 1 base, with 6 bases left in between. This CDR3 contains 14 residues. CDR3: CASSDQGNTGELFF. The CDR3 DNA sequence: TGTGCCAGCAGTGACCAGGGGAACACCGGGGAGCTGTTTTTT.

In its sample, this clone was seen once. The chain carries TRBV20-1 and TRBJ1-1; D unclear. Germline CDR1 is DFQATT and CDR2 is SNEGSKA (reference sequence). The CDR3 totals 14 residues. V gave up 3 bases and J gave up 6 bases, with 17 bases separating them. CDR3 in amino acids: CSASTRGVPAEAFF. CDR3 DNA sequence: TGCAGTGCTAGTACGCGGGGTGTTCCCGCTGAAGCTTTCTTT.

This clone has only one observation. This sequence joins TRBV11-3 and TRBJ2-4, with 7 bases aligning to TRBD1. The CDR3 contains 17 residues. CDR1 SGHNT and CDR2 YENEEA come from the germline V gene. V was clipped by 5 bases and J by 1 base; unmatched bases: 11. Here the CDR3 reads CASSPTTGRGAKNIQYF. CDR3 nucleotide sequence: TGTGCCAGCAGCCCTACGACAGGGCGTGGGGCCAAAAACATTCAGTACTTC.

This chain connects TRBV25-1 to TRBJ1-2; 8 nucleotides match TRBD1. The CDR3 covers 13 residues. J lost 6 bases, V lost 3 bases, and 3 bases had no gene match. In germline, CDR1 is MGHDK, CDR2 SYGVNS. In DNA, the CDR3 is TGTGCCAGCAGTGACAGGGGGCTTGATGGCTACACCTTC. Residues: CASSDRGLDGYTF.

The V gene is TRBV2, the J gene TRBJ2-7; perhaps TRBD2 as D (9 bases). The CDR3 runs to 17 residues. V shed 8 bases and J shed 0 bases, with 23 bases lying between them. Germline V gene sequence: CDR1 SNHLY, CDR2 FYNNEI. DNA of the CDR3: TGTGCCAGCGACCTAGCGGGACAGGCGGGAATCTCCTACGAGCAGTACTTC. Its translation is CASDLAGQAGISYEQYF.

This clone has a single count. The CDR3 DNA follows: TGTGCCAGCAGCTTACGACGGGAGTCCGCAGATACGCAGTATTTT. It encodes CASSLRRESADTQYF. The chain recombines TRBV7-2 with TRBJ2-3, with D possibly TRBD2 on 6 matching bases. V dropped 2 bases and J dropped 4 bases, with 13 bases sitting between them. The CDR3 runs to 15 residues. Germline V gene sequence: CDR1 SGHTA, CDR2 FQGNSA.

This clone was counted a few times. The J gene is TRBJ2-3, the V gene TRBV6-5; 9 nucleotides line up with TRBD2. This CDR3 has 15 amino acids. Germline loops: CDR1 MNHEY, CDR2 SVGAGI. The junction had 6 bases not matched to a gene; V was cut back by 3 bases and J by 5 bases. Here the CDR3 reads CASSYGGGAIDTQYF. The CDR3 region has the DNA TGTGCCAGCAGTTATGGCGGGGGGGCCATAGATACGCAGTATTTT.